These 20 T cell receptor beta chains were all obtained from the same sample, sequenced in a study of blood T cell repertoires in COVID-19. Data came from immunoSEQ multiplex PCR; TCRdb stores just in-frame clones and leaves some out. The profile shows roughly 250,000 clones, roughly 86% of them singletons. The sequenced sample consisted of PBMCs or T cells enriched from blood (not recorded which). These receptors were collected from a woman aged 45-60 years who had recovered from COVID-19.

The rearrangement uses TRBV11-3 and TRBJ2-3; D might be TRBD2 (6 bases). CDR1 and CDR2 (germline): SGHNT, YENEEA. The CDR3 spans 14 residues. Deletions cut 1 base from V and 5 bases from J, with 10 bases between. CDR3 residues: CASSLGGVGDTQYF. The CDR3 DNA reads TGTGCCAGCAGCTTAGGCGGGGTGGGAGATACGCAGTATTTT.

The genes are TRBV19 and TRBJ2-7, with 7 bases that match TRBD1. The CDR3 length is 13 residues. Looked up from germline, CDR1 is LNHDA and CDR2 is SQIVND (reference sequence). J was trimmed by 3 bases and V by 5 bases; bases with no gene match: 4. CDR3 sequence reads: CASSGGQFYEQYF. The CDR3 DNA reads TGTGCCAGTAGTGGGGGACAGTTCTACGAGCAGTACTTC.

V and J are TRBV28 and TRBJ1-6; perhaps TRBD1 as D (6 bases). Trimming took 1 base from V and 7 from J, leaving 11 bases between them. The CDR3 runs 15 residues. CDR1 and CDR2 (germline): MDHEN, SYDVKM. The CDR3 spells CASSLLGTNNSPLHF. The CDR3 nucleotides are TGTGCCAGCAGTTTATTAGGGACAAACAATTCACCCCTCCACTTT. Drawing the rest from reference TRBV28 and TRBJ1-6, the complete variable domain is DVKVTQSSRYLVKRTGEKVFLECVQDMDHENMFWYRQDPGLGLRLIYFSYDVKMKEKGDIPEGYSVSREKKERFSLILESASTNQTSMYLCASSLLGTNNSPLHFGNGTRLTVT.

To note about this clone: The same CDR3 also results from other DNA sequences found in this sample. The gene calls are TRBV28 and TRBJ1-2; D call uncertain. Germline CDR1 reads MDHEN; CDR2 reads SYDVKM. The V end lost 5 bases, the J end lost 2 bases, and 6 bases lay between the germline ends. The CDR3 length is 12 residues. This chain's CDR3 is CASSPRNYGYTF. CDR3 DNA: TGTGCCAGCAGTCCTCGGAACTATGGCTACACCTTC.

The gene calls are TRBV11-2 and TRBJ2-2; D remains unclear. The CDR3 totals 16 residues. V gave up 5 bases and J gave up 0 bases, with 13 bases separating them. Germline V gene sequence: CDR1 SGHAT, CDR2 FQNNGV. The CDR3 region is CASSALAVANTGELFF. In nucleotides, the CDR3 is TGTGCCAGCAGCGCCCTGGCGGTCGCGAACACCGGGGAGCTGTTTTTT.

The chain couples TRBV5-1 to TRBJ2-3; D is unresolved. The CDR3 totals 19 residues. Trimming removed 0 bases from V and 4 bases from J, with 24 bases in between. Germline V CDR1 and CDR2: SGHRS, YFSETQ. CDR3 nucleotide sequence: TGCGCCAGCAGCTTGGGGTTGTCAGCGCCTCCCCTAAGCCCAGATACGCAGTATTTT. Translated: CASSLGLSAPPLSPDTQYF. Using reference TRBV5-1 and TRBJ2-3 for the parts outside the CDR3, the full variable domain is KAGVTQTPRYLIKTRGQQVTLSCSPISGHRSVSWYQQTPGQGLQFLFEYFSETQRNKGNFPGRFSGRQFSNSRSEMNVSTLELGDSALYLCASSLGLSAPPLSPDTQYFGPGTRLTVL.

The rearrangement links TRBV7-2 to TRBJ2-7; D unclear. This CDR3 region has 11 residues. CDR1 is SGHTA and CDR2 is FQGNSA in the germline V gene. With 3 bases removed from V and 6 bases from J, the gap between germline ends came to 6 bases. CDR3 nucleotides: TGTGCCAGCAGCTTGTCTAGCGAGCAGTACTTC. This gives the protein CASSLSSEQYF. The full variable domain, with the rest looked up from reference TRBV7-2 and TRBJ2-7, is GAGVSQSPSNKVTEKGKDVELRCDPISGHTALYWYRQSLGQGLEFLIYFQGNSAPDKSGLPSDRFSAERTGGSVSTLTIQRTQQEDSAVYLCASSLSSEQYFGPGTRLTVT.

The CDR3 is CASSLEGAQGTEAFF. The CDR3 nucleotides are TGTGCCAGCAGCTTAGAAGGGGCCCAAGGGACTGAAGCTTTCTTT. The chain links TRBV11-2 to TRBJ1-1; tentatively, D is TRBD1 (5 bases). Trimming took off 0 bases at V and 5 bases at J, with 13 bases between the two ends. Germline values: CDR1 SGHAT, CDR2 FQNNGV. The CDR3 sequence is 15 residues long. Looking up the rest from reference TRBV11-2 and TRBJ1-1 gives the full variable domain: EAGVAQSPRYKIIEKRQSVAFWCNPISGHATLYWYQQILGQGPKLLIQFQNNGVVDDSQLPKDRFSAERLKGVDSTLKIQPAKLEDSAVYLCASSLEGAQGTEAFFGQGTRLTVV.

The chain uses TRBV5-1 and TRBJ2-7; TRBD1 is a possible D gene (6 bases). V was shortened by 1 base and J by 1 base, with 12 bases between the two germline ends. Germline lookup yields CDR1 SGHRS and CDR2 YFSETQ. The CDR3 is made up of 15 amino acids. The CDR3 DNA is TGCGCCAGCAGCTTGACAGGGTTAGGGTCCTACGAGCAGTACTTC. It is translated as CASSLTGLGSYEQYF.

The gene calls are TRBV15 and TRBJ2-5; 7 bases match TRBD1. The CDR3 length is 16 residues. Germline values: CDR1 LNHNV, CDR2 YYDKDF (reference sequence). V shed 4 bases and J 5 bases; nucleotides not matched to a gene: 13. DNA of the CDR3: TGTGCCACCAGCATAAGACAGGGAAGCCCGCCGGAGACCCAGTACTTC. Amino acids: CATSIRQGSPPETQYF.

This rearrangement joins TRBV4-3 to TRBJ2-1; 8 bases match TRBD2. The germline V gene encodes CDR1 LGHNA and CDR2 YSLEER. J was trimmed by 4 bases and V by 0 bases; bases with no gene match: 5. The CDR3 is 16 residues long. The CDR3 coding sequence is TGCGCCAGCAGCCAAGATGGGCTAGCGGGTTACAATGAGCAGTTCTTC. Its protein product is CASSQDGLAGYNEQFF.

This clone was counted many times. This chain connects TRBV5-6 to TRBJ2-2; 11 nucleotides match TRBD1. With 4 bases clipped from V and 10 bases from J, the junction kept 9 bases outside the gene matches. This CDR3 has 15 amino acids. From germline, CDR1 is SGHDT and CDR2 YYEEEE. The CDR3 DNA reads as TGTGCCAGCAGCATCGGACAGGGGGCCTGGTTGGAGCTGTTTTTT. Residues: CASSIGQGAWLELFF. The full variable domain, rest sourced from reference TRBV5-6 and TRBJ2-2, is DAGVTQSPTHLIKTRGQQVTLRCSPKSGHDTVSWYQQALGQGPQFIFQYYEEEERQRGNFPDRFSGHQFPNYSSELNVNALLLGDSALYLCASSIGQGAWLELFFGEGSRLTVL.

DNA for the CDR3: TGTGCCAGCAGTCATACAGGGGGCAATCAGCCCCAGCATTTT. Its protein product is CASSHTGGNQPQHF. The rearrangement uses TRBV28 and TRBJ1-5; 7 bases map to TRBD1. Germline V CDR1 and CDR2: MDHEN, SYDVKM. With 5 bases clipped from V and 2 bases from J, the junction kept 3 bases outside the gene matches. The CDR3 runs 14 residues.

The chain links TRBV7-4 to TRBJ2-1; 12 positions match TRBD2. In germline, CDR1 is SGHVT, CDR2 SQSDAQ. V lost 4 bases and J lost 8; bases outside the gene matches: 12. This CDR3 spans 17 amino acids. CDR3 sequence reads: CASSCGLAGGPGDEQFF. CDR3 bases: TGTGCCAGCAGCTGCGGGCTAGCGGGAGGGCCGGGGGATGAGCAGTTCTTC.

This chain joins TRBV9 and TRBJ1-2; 11 nucleotides match TRBD1. CDR1 and CDR2 from the germline V gene are SGDLS and YYNGEE. The CDR3 extends over 14 amino acids. Losses at the gene ends were 2 bases for V and 8 bases for J; bases not matched to a gene: 5. This chain's CDR3 is CASSVRGQGEGYTF. CDR3 DNA sequence: TGTGCCAGCAGCGTGCGGGGACAGGGGGAAGGCTACACCTTC.

The J gene is TRBJ2-3, the V gene TRBV9; a possible D gene is TRBD2 (6 bases). V lost 6 bases and J 3 bases, leaving 14 bases between the germline ends. CDR1 SGDLS and CDR2 YYNGEE come from the germline V gene. This CDR3 region has 14 residues. CDR3 amino acids: CASKGPEGTDTQYF. CDR3 sequence (DNA): TGTGCCAGCAAAGGGCCGGAGGGGACAGATACGCAGTATTTT.

This chain joins TRBV9 and TRBJ2-7; D ambiguous. V was shortened by 4 bases and J by 5 bases, with 13 bases between the two germline ends. The CDR3 extends over 13 amino acids. Germline V gene lookup returns CDR1 SGDLS and CDR2 YYNGEE. The CDR3 sequence is CASSRDQQDEQYF. DNA for the CDR3: TGTGCCAGCAGCAGAGACCAGCAGGACGAGCAGTACTTC.

The V call is TRBV9, the J call TRBJ1-5; perhaps TRBD1 as D (5 bases). Germline-derived CDR1 and CDR2 are SGDLS and YYNGEE. This CDR3 is built from 16 residues. Trimming took 4 bases from V and 6 from J, leaving 20 bases between them. CDR3 region: CASSPALDGRGQPQHF. CDR3 coding DNA: TGTGCCAGCAGCCCCGCCCTAGATGGGAGGGGTCAGCCCCAGCATTTT.

The chain combines TRBV28 with TRBJ2-2; D might be TRBD2 (6 bases). Trimming removed 5 bases from V and 5 bases from J, with 27 bases in between. The CDR3 totals 19 residues. Germline CDR1 is MDHEN and CDR2 is SYDVKM. CDR3 nucleotides: TGTGCCAGCAGTATCGTCTTGGGGGGTAGCGGACTAACAACCGGGGAGCTGTTTTTT. Residues: CASSIVLGGSGLTTGELFF.

This clone has a single count. The chain carries TRBV28 and TRBJ1-2, with a weak D call TRBD1 (6 bases). The germline V gene encodes CDR1 MDHEN and CDR2 SYDVKM. The CDR3 totals 14 residues. V was cut by 2 bases and J by 1 base, with 8 bases left in between. CDR3 protein: CASSLMDSNYGYTF. DNA for the CDR3: TGTGCCAGCAGTTTAATGGACAGTAACTATGGCTACACCTTC.